Listed below are T cell receptor beta chains from one sample, sequenced in a study of cytomegalovirus exposure and HLA in healthy donors. TCRdb keeps only in-frame clones here, not all; method: immunoSEQ multiplex PCR. Of roughly 160,000 clones in the sample, roughly 84% were seen once. Sequencing was performed on PBMCs. These TCRs come from a boy aged 2 to 9 in good health and CMV-seronegative. Both conserved end residues are part of each CDR3. D genes are given only for firm matches. Rows may omit the clone size; those that give it use once, few, many or a size class.

CDR3aa	CDR3nt	abundance	d_gene	v_gene	j_gene
CASSETSGRTNEQFF	TGTGCCAGCAGCGAGACTAGCGGGAGAACGAATGAGCAGTTCTTC	few	TRBD2	TRBV7-7	TRBJ2-1
CASGFEQGVAFF	TGTGCTAGTGGTTTTGAACAGGGAGTAGCTTTCTTT	few	.	TRBV12-5	TRBJ1-1
CASRAGQLSEAFF	TGTGCCAGCAGGGCCGGACAGTTAAGTGAAGCTTTCTTT	few	.	TRBV7-9	TRBJ1-1
CASSLSSGRSGGELFF	TGCGCCAGCAGCCTATCTAGCGGGAGATCTGGCGGGGAGCTGTTTTTT	few	TRBD2	TRBV5-1	TRBJ2-2
CSVGQAYPGYTF	TGCAGCGTTGGACAGGCTTACCCTGGCTACACCTTC	.	.	TRBV29-1	TRBJ1-2
CASSRTAGNTIYF	TGTGCCAGCAGCCGGACAGCAGGAAACACCATATATTTT	.	.	TRBV5-4	TRBJ1-3
CASSQSGDFGLATDTQYF	TGCGCCAGCAGTCAATCGGGGGACTTCGGGCTAGCTACAGATACGCAGTATTTT	.	.	TRBV23-1	TRBJ2-3
CASSVATSGPYEQYF	TGTGCCAGCAGCGTAGCAACCAGCGGCCCCTACGAGCAGTACTTC	.	.	TRBV9	TRBJ2-7
CASSLTLGGRYNEQFF	TGTGCCAGCAGCTTAACCCTCGGAGGGAGGTACAATGAGCAGTTCTTC	.	.	TRBV7-3	TRBJ2-1
CASTSHFPGGNTEAFF	TGTGCCAGCACCTCACACTTTCCTGGAGGGAACACTGAAGCTTTCTTT	.	.	TRBV7-8	TRBJ1-1
CASSDGSGSTDTQYF	TGTGCCAGCAGTGATGGGAGCGGGAGCACAGATACGCAGTATTTT	.	.	TRBV2	TRBJ2-3
CASSSRGNSGNTIYF	TGTGCCAGCAGCTCTAGGGGTAACTCTGGAAACACCATATATTTT	once	.	TRBV9	TRBJ1-3
CASRYSPGSYEQYF	TGTGCCAGCCGGTATAGCCCTGGTTCCTACGAGCAGTACTTC	.	.	TRBV6-1	TRBJ2-7
CASISGVGADTQYF	TGTGCCAGCATCTCGGGAGTGGGGGCAGATACGCAGTATTTT	.	.	TRBV6-5	TRBJ2-3
CASSQVGRLWVYTF	TGCGCCAGCAGCCAAGTGGGCAGGCTGTGGGTCTACACCTTC	.	.	TRBV4-1	TRBJ1-2
CASTSTDSYEQYF	TGTGCCAGCACTTCGACAGACTCCTACGAGCAGTACTTC	once	.	TRBV7-9	TRBJ2-7
CASSAGVAQSYEQYF	TGTGCCAGCAGTGCAGGGGTAGCGCAATCCTACGAGCAGTACTTC	.	.	TRBV6-5	TRBJ2-7
CSVLLDSVYNEQFF	TGCAGCGTCCTACTCGACTCGGTTTACAATGAGCAGTTCTTC	.	.	TRBV29-1	TRBJ2-1
CASSYGGTTNTGELFF	TGTGCCAGCAGTTACGGCGGGACTACGAACACCGGGGAGCTGTTTTTT	once	TRBD2	TRBV6-5	TRBJ2-2
CASSPQGGWRGYTF	TGTGCCAGCAGCCCTCAGGGGGGATGGAGGGGCTACACCTTC	.	TRBD1	TRBV7-8	TRBJ1-2
CASSEGTDNEQFF	TGCGCCAGCAGTGAGGGGACAGACAATGAGCAGTTCTTC	.	TRBD1	TRBV10-1	TRBJ2-1
CASSLSTSGYNEQFF	TGTGCCAGCAGTTTATCAACTAGCGGATACAATGAGCAGTTCTTC	.	TRBD2	TRBV27	TRBJ2-1
CASSLAGTGLNEKLFF	TGTGCCAGCAGCTTAGCCGGGACAGGGCTTAATGAAAAACTGTTTTTT	.	TRBD1	TRBV13	TRBJ1-4
CASSPSGTTLDNEQFF	TGTGCCAGCAGCCCGTCCGGGACTACCCTTGACAATGAGCAGTTCTTC	.	TRBD2	TRBV7-3	TRBJ2-1
CASSHPGTSGSYEQFF	TGTGCCAGCAGCCACCCCGGGACTAGCGGGAGCTATGAGCAGTTCTTC	.	TRBD2	TRBV4-2	TRBJ2-1
CASSDLAGGTDTQYF	TGTGCCAGCAGCGATCTAGCGGGAGGGACAGATACGCAGTATTTT	.	TRBD2	TRBV7-6	TRBJ2-3
CSVAITNEQFF	TGCAGCGTTGCTATAACGAATGAGCAGTTCTTC	.	.	TRBV29-1	TRBJ2-1
CASSFGGYSNQPQHF	TGTGCCAGCAGCTTCGGGGGGTATAGCAATCAGCCCCAGCATTTT	once	.	TRBV28	TRBJ1-5
CASSLVGGGPGYEQYF	TGTGCCAGCAGCCTTGTAGGGGGAGGGCCTGGTTACGAGCAGTACTTC	.	.	TRBV5-6	TRBJ2-7
CASSRTGSTLNTEAFF	TGCGCCAGCAGCAGGACAGGGAGTACGTTGAACACTGAAGCTTTCTTT	few	TRBD1	TRBV5-1	TRBJ1-1
CASRDSFSTGELFF	TGTGCCAGCAGGGACAGTTTTTCGACCGGGGAGCTGTTTTTT	.	.	TRBV2	TRBJ2-2
CATATRIDFTDTQYF	TGTGCCACAGCGACTAGAATTGACTTCACAGATACGCAGTATTTT	.	.	TRBV6-5	TRBJ2-3
CASSTGTGQEWAKNIQYF	TGTGCCAGCAGTACCGGGACAGGGCAAGAGTGGGCCAAAAACATTCAGTACTTC	.	TRBD1	TRBV28	TRBJ2-4
CASSLAGTGTEAFF	TGTGCCAGCAGCTTAGCGGGAACAGGGACTGAAGCTTTCTTT	.	.	TRBV11-1	TRBJ1-1
CASSSKTEREAETQYF	TGTGCCAGCAGCTCAAAGACGGAGCGGGAGGCTGAGACCCAGTACTTC	.	TRBD2	TRBV9	TRBJ2-5
CSAGTGTTDTQYF	TGCAGCGCCGGGACAGGGACCACAGATACGCAGTATTTT	.	TRBD1	TRBV29-1	TRBJ2-3
CAWSAGLGANVLTF	TGTGCCTGGAGTGCAGGTTTAGGGGCCAACGTCCTGACTTTC	.	.	TRBV30	TRBJ2-6
CAGGGTAYF	TGTGCCGGCGGGGGGACAGCTTACTTC	.	.	TRBV6-1	TRBJ2-4
CASRPWTVTGELFF	TGTGCCAGCAGGCCATGGACTGTCACCGGGGAGCTGTTTTTT	.	.	TRBV6-1	TRBJ2-2
CASSFRTGRQPNEQFF	TGTGCCAGCAGTTTTAGGACAGGGAGGCAACCTAATGAGCAGTTCTTC	.	TRBD1	TRBV6-5	TRBJ2-1
CASSPPGTALVEQYF	TGTGCCAGCAGCCCTCCCGGGACAGCGCTAGTCGAGCAGTACTTC	few	TRBD1	TRBV6-6	TRBJ2-7
CASRATGEANYGYTF	TGTGCCAGCAGGGCGACAGGGGAGGCTAACTATGGCTACACCTTC	once	TRBD1	TRBV6-1	TRBJ1-2
CASSVLDLRSNQPQHF	TGTGCCAGCAGTGTTCTGGACTTAAGATCCAATCAGCCCCAGCATTTT	.	.	TRBV6-1	TRBJ1-5
CASSPSGMNTEAFF	TGTGCCAGCAGCCCAAGCGGGATGAACACTGAAGCTTTCTTT	.	.	TRBV7-3	TRBJ1-1
CASSLLGGQGKNEQFF	TGTGCCAGCAGTCTTCTCGGGGGACAGGGTAAAAATGAGCAGTTCTTC	.	TRBD1	TRBV25-1	TRBJ2-1
CASSPMDRSGELFF	TGTGCCAGTAGTCCGATGGACAGGTCCGGGGAGCTGTTTTTT	.	TRBD1	TRBV19	TRBJ2-2
CASSDGPSGTSYNEQFF	TGTGCCAGCAGTGACGGGCCTAGCGGAACCTCCTACAATGAGCAGTTCTTC	.	TRBD2	TRBV6-4	TRBJ2-1
CASSLLAGSSYNEQFF	TGTGCCAGCAGTTTGTTAGCGGGTAGCTCCTACAATGAGCAGTTCTTC	.	TRBD2	TRBV28	TRBJ2-1
CASSYSSNPPGGYTF	TGTGCCAGCAGTTACTCCTCTAATCCGCCGGGTGGCTACACCTTC	few	.	TRBV6-5	TRBJ1-2
CASSLVPSGSGETQYF	TGCGCCAGCAGCTTGGTTCCTAGCGGGAGTGGTGAGACCCAGTACTTC	.	TRBD2	TRBV5-1	TRBJ2-5
CASSVSVAERRSGELFF	TGTGCCAGCAGCGTAAGCGTGGCGGAGCGTCGTTCCGGGGAGCTGTTTTTT	.	.	TRBV9	TRBJ2-2
CATSQGRQETQYF	TGTGCCACCTCACAGGGGAGGCAAGAGACCCAGTACTTC	.	.	TRBV27	TRBJ2-5